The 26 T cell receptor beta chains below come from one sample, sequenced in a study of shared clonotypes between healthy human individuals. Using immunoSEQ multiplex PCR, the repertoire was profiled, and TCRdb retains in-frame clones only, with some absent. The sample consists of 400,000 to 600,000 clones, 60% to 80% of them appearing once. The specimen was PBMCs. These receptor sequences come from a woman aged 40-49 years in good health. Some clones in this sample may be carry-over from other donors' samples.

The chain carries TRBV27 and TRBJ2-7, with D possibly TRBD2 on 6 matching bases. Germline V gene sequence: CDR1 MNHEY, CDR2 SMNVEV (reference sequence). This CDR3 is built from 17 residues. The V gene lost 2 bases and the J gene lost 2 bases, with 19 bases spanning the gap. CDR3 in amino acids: CASSLRGGATGTYEQYF. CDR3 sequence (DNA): TGTGCCAGCAGTTTAAGGGGCGGGGCTACCGGAACCTACGAGCAGTACTTC.

This chain's CDR3 is CASSRDPPPYNEQFF. As DNA, the CDR3 is TGCGCCAGCAGCCGGGACCCCCCGCCCTACAATGAGCAGTTCTTC. This chain uses TRBV5-1 with TRBJ2-1, with D perhaps given as TRBD1 or TRBD2 (5 bases each). Germline loops: CDR1 SGHRS, CDR2 YFSETQ. V shed 4 bases and J shed 2 bases, with 13 bases lying between them. The CDR3 totals 15 residues. The whole variable domain, remainder taken from reference TRBV5-1 and TRBJ2-1, is KAGVTQTPRYLIKTRGQQVTLSCSPISGHRSVSWYQQTPGQGLQFLFEYFSETQRNKGNFPGRFSGRQFSNSRSEMNVSTLELGDSALYLCASSRDPPPYNEQFFGPGTRLTVL.

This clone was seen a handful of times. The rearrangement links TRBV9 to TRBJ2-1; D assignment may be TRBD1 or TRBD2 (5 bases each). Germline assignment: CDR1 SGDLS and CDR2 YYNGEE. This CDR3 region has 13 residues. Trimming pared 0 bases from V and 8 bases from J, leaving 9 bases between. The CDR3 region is CASSVVSGHEQFF. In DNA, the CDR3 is TGTGCCAGCAGCGTAGTTTCGGGGCATGAGCAGTTCTTC.

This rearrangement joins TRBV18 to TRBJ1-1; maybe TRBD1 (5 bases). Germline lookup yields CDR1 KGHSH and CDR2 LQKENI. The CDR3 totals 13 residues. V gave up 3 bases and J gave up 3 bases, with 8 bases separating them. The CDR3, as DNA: TGTGCCAGCTCACCCGGGGACGACACTGAAGCTTTCTTT. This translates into CASSPGDDTEAFF. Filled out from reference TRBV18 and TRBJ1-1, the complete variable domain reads NAGVMQNPRHLVRRRGQEARLRCSPMKGHSHVYWYRQLPEEGLKFMVYLQKENIIDESGMPKERFSAEFPKEGPSILRIQQVVRGDSAAYFCASSPGDDTEAFFGQGTRLTVV.

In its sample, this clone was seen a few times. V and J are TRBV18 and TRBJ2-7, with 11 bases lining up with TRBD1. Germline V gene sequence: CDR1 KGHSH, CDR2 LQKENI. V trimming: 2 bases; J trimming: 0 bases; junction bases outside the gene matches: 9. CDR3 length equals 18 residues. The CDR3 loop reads CASSPSIGTGGFSYEQYF. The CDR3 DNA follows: TGTGCCAGCTCACCATCGATCGGGACAGGGGGTTTCTCCTACGAGCAGTACTTC.

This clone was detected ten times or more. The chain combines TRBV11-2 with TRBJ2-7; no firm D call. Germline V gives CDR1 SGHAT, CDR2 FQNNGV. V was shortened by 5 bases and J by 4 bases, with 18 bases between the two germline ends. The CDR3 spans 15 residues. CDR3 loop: CASSPLRAQTYEQYF. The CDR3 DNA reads TGTGCCAGCAGCCCTCTCCGTGCCCAAACTTACGAGCAGTACTTC.

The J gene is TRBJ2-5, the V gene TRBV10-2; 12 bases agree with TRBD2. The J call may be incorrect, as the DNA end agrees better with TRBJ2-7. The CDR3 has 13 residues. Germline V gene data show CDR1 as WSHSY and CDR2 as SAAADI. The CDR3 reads CASRTSGRYEQYF. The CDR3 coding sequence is TGCGCCAGCAGGACTAGCGGGAGATACGAGCAGTACTTC.

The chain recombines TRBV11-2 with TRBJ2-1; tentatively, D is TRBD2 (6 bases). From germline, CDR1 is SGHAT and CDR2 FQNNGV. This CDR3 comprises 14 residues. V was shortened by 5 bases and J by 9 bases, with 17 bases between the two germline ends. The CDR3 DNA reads TGTGCCAGCAGCCCATGGGACTTTATCAGTGAGCAGTTCTTC. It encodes CASSPWDFISEQFF.

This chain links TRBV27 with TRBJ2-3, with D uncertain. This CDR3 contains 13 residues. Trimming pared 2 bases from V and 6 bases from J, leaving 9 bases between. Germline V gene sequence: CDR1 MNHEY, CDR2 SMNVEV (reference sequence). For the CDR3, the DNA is TGTGCCAGCAGTTTAGGTCTCCGGGATACGCAGTATTTT. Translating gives CASSLGLRDTQYF.

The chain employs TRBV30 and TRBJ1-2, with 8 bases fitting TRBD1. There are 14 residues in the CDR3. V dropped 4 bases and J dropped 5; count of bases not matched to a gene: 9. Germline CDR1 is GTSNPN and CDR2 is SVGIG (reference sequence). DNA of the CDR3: TGTGCCTGGACAAGGACAGGGAGCGCGTATGGCTACACCTTC. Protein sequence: CAWTRTGSAYGYTF.

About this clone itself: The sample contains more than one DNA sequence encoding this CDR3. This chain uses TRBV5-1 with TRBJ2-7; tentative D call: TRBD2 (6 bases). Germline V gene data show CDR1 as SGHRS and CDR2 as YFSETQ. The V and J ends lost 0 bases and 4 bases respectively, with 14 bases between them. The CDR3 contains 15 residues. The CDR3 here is CASSLGTGVGYEQYF. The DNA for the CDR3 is TGCGCCAGCAGCTTGGGTACGGGAGTCGGGTACGAGCAGTACTTC.

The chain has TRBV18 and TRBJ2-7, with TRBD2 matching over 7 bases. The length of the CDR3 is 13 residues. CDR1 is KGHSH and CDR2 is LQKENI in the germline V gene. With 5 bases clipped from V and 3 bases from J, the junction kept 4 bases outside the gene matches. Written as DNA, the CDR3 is TGTGCCAGCTCATCGGGACTAATCTACGAGCAGTACTTC. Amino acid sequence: CASSSGLIYEQYF.

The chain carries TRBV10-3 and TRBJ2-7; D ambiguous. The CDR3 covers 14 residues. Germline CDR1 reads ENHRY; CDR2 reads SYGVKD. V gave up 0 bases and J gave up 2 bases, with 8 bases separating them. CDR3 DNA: TGTGCCATCAGTGAGTCAGGCCCGGCCTACGAGCAGTACTTC. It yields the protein CAISESGPAYEQYF.

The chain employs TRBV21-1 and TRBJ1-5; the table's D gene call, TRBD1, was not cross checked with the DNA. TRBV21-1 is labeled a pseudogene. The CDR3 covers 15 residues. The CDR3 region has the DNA TGTGCCAGCAGCCGGACAGGGGGCTTGGATCAGCCCCAGCATTTT. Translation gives CASSRTGGLDQPQHF.

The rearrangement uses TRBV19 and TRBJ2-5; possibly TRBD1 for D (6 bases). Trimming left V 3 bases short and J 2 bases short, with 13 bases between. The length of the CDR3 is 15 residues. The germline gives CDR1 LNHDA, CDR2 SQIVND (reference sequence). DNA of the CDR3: TGTGCCAGTAGTATCACACAGGGCCCTCAAGAGACCCAGTACTTC. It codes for CASSITQGPQETQYF.

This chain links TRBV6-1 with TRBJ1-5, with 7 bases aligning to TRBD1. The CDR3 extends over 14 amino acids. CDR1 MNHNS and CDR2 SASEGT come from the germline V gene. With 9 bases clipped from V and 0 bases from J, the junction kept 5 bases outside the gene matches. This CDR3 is CASTTGNSNQPQHF. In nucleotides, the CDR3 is TGTGCCAGTACGACAGGGAATAGCAATCAGCCCCAGCATTTT.

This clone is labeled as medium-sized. CDR3 DNA: TGCGCCAGTTCGGCGGAGATCTCCTACGAGCAGTACTTC. Translating gives CASSAEISYEQYF. The chain uses TRBV5-1 and TRBJ2-7, with D unresolved. Germline values: CDR1 SGHRS, CDR2 YFSETQ. V shed 8 bases and J shed 0 bases, with 12 bases lying between them. The CDR3 is 13 amino acids. Complete variable domain (other parts from reference TRBV5-1 and TRBJ2-7): KAGVTQTPRYLIKTRGQQVTLSCSPISGHRSVSWYQQTPGQGLQFLFEYFSETQRNKGNFPGRFSGRQFSNSRSEMNVSTLELGDSALYLCASSAEISYEQYFGPGTRLTVT.

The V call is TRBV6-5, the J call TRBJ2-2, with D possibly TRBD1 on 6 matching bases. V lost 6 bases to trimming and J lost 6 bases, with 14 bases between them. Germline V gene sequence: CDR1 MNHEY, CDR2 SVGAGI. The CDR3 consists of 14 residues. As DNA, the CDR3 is TGTGCCAGCAGACCCAGGGACATCTCCGGGGAGCTGTTTTTT. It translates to CASRPRDISGELFF.

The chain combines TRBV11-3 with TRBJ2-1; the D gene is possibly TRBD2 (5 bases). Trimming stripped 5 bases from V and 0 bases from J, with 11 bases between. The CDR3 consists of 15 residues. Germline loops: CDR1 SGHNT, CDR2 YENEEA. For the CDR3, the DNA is TGTGCCAGCAGCAATAGCGCTAGCTCCTACAATGAGCAGTTCTTC. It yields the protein CASSNSASSYNEQFF.

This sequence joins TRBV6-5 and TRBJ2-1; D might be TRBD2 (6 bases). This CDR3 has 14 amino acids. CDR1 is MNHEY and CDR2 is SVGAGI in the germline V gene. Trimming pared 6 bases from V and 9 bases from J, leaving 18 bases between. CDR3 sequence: CASSPRRDRGEQFF. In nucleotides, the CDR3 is TGTGCCAGCAGCCCCCGGAGGGACCGAGGTGAGCAGTTCTTC.

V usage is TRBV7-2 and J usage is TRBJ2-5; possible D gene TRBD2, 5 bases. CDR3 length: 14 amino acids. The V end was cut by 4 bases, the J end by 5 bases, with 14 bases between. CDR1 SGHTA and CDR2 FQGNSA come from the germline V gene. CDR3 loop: CASSWSNGEETQYF. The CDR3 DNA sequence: TGTGCCAGCAGCTGGTCAAATGGGGAGGAGACCCAGTACTTC.

As DNA, the CDR3 is TGTGCCAGCAGCCCCGACACAATCAATCAGCCCCAGCATTTT. Protein product: CASSPDTINQPQHF. V usage is TRBV6-5 and J usage is TRBJ1-5; D gene uncertain. Germline V gene sequence: CDR1 MNHEY, CDR2 SVGAGI. Trimming removed 6 bases at V and 3 bases at J, with 12 bases between. This CDR3 comprises 14 residues.

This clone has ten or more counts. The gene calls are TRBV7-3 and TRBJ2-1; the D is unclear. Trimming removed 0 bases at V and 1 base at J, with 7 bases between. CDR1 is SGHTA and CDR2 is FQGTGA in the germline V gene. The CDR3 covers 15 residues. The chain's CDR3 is CASSLTHRSYNEQFF. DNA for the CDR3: TGTGCCAGCAGCTTAACCCACCGGTCCTACAATGAGCAGTTCTTC.

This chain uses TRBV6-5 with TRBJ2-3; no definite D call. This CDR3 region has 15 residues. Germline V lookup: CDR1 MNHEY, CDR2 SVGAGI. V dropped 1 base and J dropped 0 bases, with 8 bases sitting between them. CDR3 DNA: TGTGCCAGCAGTTACTATGCGGCTAGCACAGATACGCAGTATTTT. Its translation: CASSYYAASTDTQYF.

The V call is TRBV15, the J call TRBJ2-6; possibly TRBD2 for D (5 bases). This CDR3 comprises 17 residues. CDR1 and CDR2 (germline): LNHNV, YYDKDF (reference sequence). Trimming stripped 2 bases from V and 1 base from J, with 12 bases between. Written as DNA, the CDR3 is TGTGCCACCAGCAGAAGACCCACGGGGTCTGGGGCCAACGTCCTGACTTTC. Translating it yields CATSRRPTGSGANVLTF.

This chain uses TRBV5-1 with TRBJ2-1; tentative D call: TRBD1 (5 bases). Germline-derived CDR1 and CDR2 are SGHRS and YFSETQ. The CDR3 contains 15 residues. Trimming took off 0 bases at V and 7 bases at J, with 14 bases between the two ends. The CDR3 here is CASSLDWQGRNEQFF. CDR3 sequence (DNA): TGCGCCAGCAGCTTGGATTGGCAGGGTAGGAATGAGCAGTTCTTC.